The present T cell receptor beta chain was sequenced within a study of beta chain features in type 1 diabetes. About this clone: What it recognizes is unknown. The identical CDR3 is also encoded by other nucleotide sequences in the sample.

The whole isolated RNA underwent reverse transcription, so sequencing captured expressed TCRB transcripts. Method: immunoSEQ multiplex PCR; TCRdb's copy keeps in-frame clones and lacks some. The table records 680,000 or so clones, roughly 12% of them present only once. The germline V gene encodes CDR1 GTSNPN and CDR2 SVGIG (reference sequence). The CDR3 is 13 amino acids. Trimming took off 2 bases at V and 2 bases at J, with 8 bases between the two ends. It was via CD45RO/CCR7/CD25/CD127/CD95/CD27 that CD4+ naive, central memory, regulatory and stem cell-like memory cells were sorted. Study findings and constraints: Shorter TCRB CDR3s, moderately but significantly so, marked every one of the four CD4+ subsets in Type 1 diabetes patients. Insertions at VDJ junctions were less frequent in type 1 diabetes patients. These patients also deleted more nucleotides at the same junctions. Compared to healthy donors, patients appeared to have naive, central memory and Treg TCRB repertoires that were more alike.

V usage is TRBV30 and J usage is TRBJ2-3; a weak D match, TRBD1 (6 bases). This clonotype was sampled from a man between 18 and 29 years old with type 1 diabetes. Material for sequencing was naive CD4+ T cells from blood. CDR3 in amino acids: CAWSTGSTDTQYF. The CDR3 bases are TGTGCCTGGAGTACAGGGTCCACAGATACGCAGTATTTT. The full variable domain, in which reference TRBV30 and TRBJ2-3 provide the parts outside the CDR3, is SQTIHQWPATLVQPVGSPLSLECTVEGTSNPNLYWYRQAAGRGLQLLFYSVGIGQISSEVPQNLSASRPQDRQFILSSKKLLLSDSGFYLCAWSTGSTDTQYFGPGTRLTVL.